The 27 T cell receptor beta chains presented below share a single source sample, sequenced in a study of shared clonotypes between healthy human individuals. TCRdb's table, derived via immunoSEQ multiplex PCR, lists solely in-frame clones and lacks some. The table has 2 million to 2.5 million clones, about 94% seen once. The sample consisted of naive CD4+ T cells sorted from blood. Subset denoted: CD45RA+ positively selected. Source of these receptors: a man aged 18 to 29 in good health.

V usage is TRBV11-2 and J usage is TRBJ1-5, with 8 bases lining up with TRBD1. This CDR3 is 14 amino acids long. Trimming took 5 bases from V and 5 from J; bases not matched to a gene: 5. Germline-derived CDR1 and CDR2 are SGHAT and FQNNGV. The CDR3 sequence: CASSPLTGDQPQHF. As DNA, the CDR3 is TGTGCCAGCAGCCCCCTGACAGGGGATCAGCCCCAGCATTTT. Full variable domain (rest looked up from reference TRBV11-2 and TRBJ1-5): EAGVAQSPRYKIIEKRQSVAFWCNPISGHATLYWYQQILGQGPKLLIQFQNNGVVDDSQLPKDRFSAERLKGVDSTLKIQPAKLEDSAVYLCASSPLTGDQPQHFGDGTRLSIL.

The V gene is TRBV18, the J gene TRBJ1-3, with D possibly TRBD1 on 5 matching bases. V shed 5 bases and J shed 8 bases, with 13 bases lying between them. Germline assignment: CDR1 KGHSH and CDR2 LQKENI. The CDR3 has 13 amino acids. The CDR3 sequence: CASSRGQADTIYF. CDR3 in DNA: TGTGCCAGCTCAAGGGGCCAAGCAGACACCATATATTTT.

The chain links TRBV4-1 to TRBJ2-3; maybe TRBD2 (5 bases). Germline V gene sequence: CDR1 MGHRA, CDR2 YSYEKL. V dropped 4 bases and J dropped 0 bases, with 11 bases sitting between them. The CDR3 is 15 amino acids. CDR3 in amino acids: CASSRPRVSTDTQYF. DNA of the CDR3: TGCGCCAGCAGCCGCCCGCGGGTGAGCACAGATACGCAGTATTTT.

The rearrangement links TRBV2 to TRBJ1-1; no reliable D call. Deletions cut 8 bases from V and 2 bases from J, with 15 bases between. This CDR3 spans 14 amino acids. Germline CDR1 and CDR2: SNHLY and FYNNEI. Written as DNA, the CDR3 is TGTGCCAGCCTCCCTCGGCAAACCAACACTGAAGCTTTCTTT. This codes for CASLPRQTNTEAFF. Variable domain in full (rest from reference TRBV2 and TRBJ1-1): EPEVTQTPSHQVTQMGQEVILRCVPISNHLYFYWYRQILGQKVEFLVSFYNNEISEKSEIFDDQFSVERPDGSNFTLKIRSTKLEDSAMYFCASLPRQTNTEAFFGQGTRLTVV.

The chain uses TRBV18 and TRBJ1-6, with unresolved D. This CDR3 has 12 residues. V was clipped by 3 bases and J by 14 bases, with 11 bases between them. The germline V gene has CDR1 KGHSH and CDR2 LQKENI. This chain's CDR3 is CASSPDLSTLHF. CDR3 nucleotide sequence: TGTGCCAGCTCACCTGACTTGTCCACCCTCCACTTT.

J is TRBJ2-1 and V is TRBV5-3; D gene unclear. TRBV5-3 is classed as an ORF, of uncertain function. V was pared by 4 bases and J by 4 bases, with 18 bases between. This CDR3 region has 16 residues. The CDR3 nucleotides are TGTGCCAGAAGCCCCGCCAGGCTCCCGATTTACAATGAGCAGTTCTTC. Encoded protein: CARSPARLPIYNEQFF.

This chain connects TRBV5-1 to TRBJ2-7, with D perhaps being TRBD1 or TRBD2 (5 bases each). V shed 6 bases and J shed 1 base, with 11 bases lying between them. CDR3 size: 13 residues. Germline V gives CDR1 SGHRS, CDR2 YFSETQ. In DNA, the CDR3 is TGCGCCAGCACCCCCTGGGGGTCCTACGAGCAGTACTTC. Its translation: CASTPWGSYEQYF.

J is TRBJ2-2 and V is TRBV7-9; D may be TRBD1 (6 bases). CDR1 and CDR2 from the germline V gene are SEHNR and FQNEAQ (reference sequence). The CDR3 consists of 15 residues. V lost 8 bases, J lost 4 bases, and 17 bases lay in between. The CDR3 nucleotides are TGTGCCAGCTACCTGGCCAGGGGAAGCACCGGGGAGCTGTTTTTT. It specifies CASYLARGSTGELFF.

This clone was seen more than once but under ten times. The CDR3 DNA reads as TGTGCCAGCAGTGTCCGGGACAGGGGTTCACCCCTCCACTTT. Translation: CASSVRDRGSPLHF. V usage is TRBV6-1 and J usage is TRBJ1-6; 10 bases align to TRBD1. V was pared by 4 bases and J by 9 bases, with 3 bases of the junction left unmatched. The CDR3 contains 14 residues. Germline V CDR1 and CDR2: MNHNS, SASEGT.

CDR3 DNA: TGCAGCGTGGCCGATAACACTGAAGCTTTCTTT. This translates into CSVADNTEAFF. V is TRBV29-1 and J is TRBJ1-1; D is undetermined. V lost 6 bases and J lost 2, with 7 bases in between. From germline, CDR1 is SQVTM and CDR2 ANQGSEA. This CDR3 has 11 amino acids.

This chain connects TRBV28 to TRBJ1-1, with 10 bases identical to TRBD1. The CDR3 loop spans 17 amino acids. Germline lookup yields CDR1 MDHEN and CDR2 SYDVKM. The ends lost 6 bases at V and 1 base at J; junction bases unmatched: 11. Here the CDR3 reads CASSRGDRGRRNTEAFF. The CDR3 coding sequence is TGTGCCAGCAGCCGCGGCGACAGGGGGCGAAGGAACACTGAAGCTTTCTTT.

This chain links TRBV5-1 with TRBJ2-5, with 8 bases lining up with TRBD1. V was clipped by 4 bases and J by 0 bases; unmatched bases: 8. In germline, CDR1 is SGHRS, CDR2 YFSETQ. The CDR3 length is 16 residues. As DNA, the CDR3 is TGCGCCAGCAGCCTTATCGGGACAGGAAACCAAGAGACCCAGTACTTC. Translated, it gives CASSLIGTGNQETQYF.

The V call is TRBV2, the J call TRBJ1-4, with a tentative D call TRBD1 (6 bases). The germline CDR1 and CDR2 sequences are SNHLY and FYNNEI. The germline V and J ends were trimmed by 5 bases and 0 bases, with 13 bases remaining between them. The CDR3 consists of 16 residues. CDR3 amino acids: CASSSGQLATNEKLFF. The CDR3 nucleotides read TGTGCCAGCAGTTCAGGACAGCTGGCAACTAATGAAAAACTGTTTTTT.

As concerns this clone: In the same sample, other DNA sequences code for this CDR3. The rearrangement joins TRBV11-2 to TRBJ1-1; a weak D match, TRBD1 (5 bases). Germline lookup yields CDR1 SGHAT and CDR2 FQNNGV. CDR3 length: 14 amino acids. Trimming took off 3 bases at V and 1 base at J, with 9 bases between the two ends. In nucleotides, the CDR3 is TGTGCCAGCAGCTTGACTGGGGGGAACACTGAAGCTTTCTTT. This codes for CASSLTGGNTEAFF. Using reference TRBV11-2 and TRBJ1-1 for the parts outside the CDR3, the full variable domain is EAGVAQSPRYKIIEKRQSVAFWCNPISGHATLYWYQQILGQGPKLLIQFQNNGVVDDSQLPKDRFSAERLKGVDSTLKIQPAKLEDSAVYLCASSLTGGNTEAFFGQGTRLTVV.

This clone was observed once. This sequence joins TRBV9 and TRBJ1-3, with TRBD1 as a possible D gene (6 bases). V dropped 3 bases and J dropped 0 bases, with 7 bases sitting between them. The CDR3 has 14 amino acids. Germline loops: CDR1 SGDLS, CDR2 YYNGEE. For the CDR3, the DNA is TGTGCCAGCAGCGCAGGGGACTCTGGAAACACCATATATTTT. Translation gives CASSAGDSGNTIYF.

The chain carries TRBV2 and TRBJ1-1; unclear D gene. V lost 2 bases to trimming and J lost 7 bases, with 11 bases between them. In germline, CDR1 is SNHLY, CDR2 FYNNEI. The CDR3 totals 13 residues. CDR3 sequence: CASSELEGLEAFF. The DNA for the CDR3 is TGTGCCAGCAGTGAATTGGAGGGCCTTGAAGCTTTCTTT.

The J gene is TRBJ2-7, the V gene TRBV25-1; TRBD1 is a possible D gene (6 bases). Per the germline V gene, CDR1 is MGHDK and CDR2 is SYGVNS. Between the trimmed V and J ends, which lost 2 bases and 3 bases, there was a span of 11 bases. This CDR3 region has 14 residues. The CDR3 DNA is TGTGCCAGCAGTGAAGGGGGCAGGTTCTACGAGCAGTACTTC. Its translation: CASSEGGRFYEQYF.

The CDR3: CASSKAPPDRGRTEAFF. In DNA, the CDR3 is TGTGCCAGCAGCAAAGCACCCCCGGATCGGGGAAGAACTGAAGCTTTCTTT. The chain employs TRBV21-1 and TRBJ1-1. TRBV21-1 is shown as a pseudogene. CDR3 size: 17 residues.

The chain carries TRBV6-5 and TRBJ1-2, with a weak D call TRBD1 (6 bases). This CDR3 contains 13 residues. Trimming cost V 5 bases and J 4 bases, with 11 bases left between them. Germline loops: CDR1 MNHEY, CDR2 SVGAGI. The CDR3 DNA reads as TGTGCCAGCAGTACCGGGGGCATCTATGGCTACACCTTC. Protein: CASSTGGIYGYTF.

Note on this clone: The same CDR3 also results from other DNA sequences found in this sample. DNA for the CDR3: TGTGCCACCAGCAGAGATTATCAGCCCCAGCATTTT. Residues: CATSRDYQPQHF. The rearrangement uses TRBV15 and TRBJ1-5; D remains ambiguous. The CDR3 consists of 12 residues. Trimming pared 0 bases from V and 5 bases from J, leaving 2 bases between. Germline assignment: CDR1 LNHNV and CDR2 YYDKDF (reference sequence).

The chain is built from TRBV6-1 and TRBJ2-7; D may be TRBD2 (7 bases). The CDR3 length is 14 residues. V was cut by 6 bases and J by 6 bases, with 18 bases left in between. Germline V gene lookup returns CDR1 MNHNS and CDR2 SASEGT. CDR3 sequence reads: CASSQRGGSGEQYF. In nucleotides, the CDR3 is TGTGCCAGCAGCCAAAGGGGGGGCAGCGGCGAGCAGTACTTC.

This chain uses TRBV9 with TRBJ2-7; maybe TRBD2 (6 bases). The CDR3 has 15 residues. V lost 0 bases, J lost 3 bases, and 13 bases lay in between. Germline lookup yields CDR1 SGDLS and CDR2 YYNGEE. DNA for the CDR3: TGTGCCAGCAGCGTAGAAATTAGCGGACTCTACGAGCAGTACTTC. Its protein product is CASSVEISGLYEQYF.

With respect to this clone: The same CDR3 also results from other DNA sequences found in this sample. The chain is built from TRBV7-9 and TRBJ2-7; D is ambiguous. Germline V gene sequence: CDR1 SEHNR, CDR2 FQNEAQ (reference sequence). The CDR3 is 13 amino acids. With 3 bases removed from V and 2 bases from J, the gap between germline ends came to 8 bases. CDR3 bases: TGTGCCAGCAGCTTCGACGGAACCTACGAGCAGTACTTC. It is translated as CASSFDGTYEQYF.

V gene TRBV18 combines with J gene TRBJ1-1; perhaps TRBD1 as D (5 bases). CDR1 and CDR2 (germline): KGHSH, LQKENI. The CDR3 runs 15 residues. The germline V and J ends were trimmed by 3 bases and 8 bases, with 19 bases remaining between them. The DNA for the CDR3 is TGTGCCAGCTCACCTGTCGGGGGTTTAGACGTCGAAGCTTTCTTT. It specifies CASSPVGGLDVEAFF.

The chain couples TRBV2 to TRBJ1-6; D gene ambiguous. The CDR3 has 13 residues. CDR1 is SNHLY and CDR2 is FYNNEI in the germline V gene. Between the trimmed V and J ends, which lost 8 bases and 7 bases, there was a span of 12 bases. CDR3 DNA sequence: TGTGCCAGCCCGGCCAGCCTCAATTCACCCCTCCACTTT. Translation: CASPASLNSPLHF.

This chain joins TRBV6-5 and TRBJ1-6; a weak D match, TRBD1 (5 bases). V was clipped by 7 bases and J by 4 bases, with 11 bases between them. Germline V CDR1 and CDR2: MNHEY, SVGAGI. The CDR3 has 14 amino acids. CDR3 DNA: TGTGCCAGCACCTCCGGGGGTTATAATTCACCCCTCCACTTT. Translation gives CASTSGGYNSPLHF.

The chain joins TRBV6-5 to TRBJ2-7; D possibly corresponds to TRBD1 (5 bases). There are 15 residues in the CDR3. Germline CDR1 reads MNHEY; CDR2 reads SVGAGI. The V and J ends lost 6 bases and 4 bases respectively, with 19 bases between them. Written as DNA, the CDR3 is TGTGCCAGCAGGGCCTCGTGGCAGGGTGGTTACGAGCAGTACTTC. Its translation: CASRASWQGGYEQYF.